Reported below is one T cell receptor beta chain. What it binds is not known. The CDR3 runs 16 residues. V dropped 3 bases and J dropped 0 bases, with 12 bases sitting between them. Germline-derived CDR1 and CDR2 are SNHLY and FYNNEI. The data belong to a study of Ad26.COV2.S vaccination and SARS-CoV-2 variants. This table comes from immunoSEQ multiplex PCR, and its TCRdb copy is limited to in-frame clones, with some not included. Of some 350,000 clones listed, around 90% were seen once; the top ten hold 3.9%. General study findings and limits: Assessments of TCR breadth and depth may have underestimated the total T cell responses. Researchers reported similar non-spike TCR breadth in vaccine and placebo recipients. Post-vaccination breadth of spike-specific CD8+ and CD4+ T cell responses was reportedly substantial. Spike-specific TCR breadth was greater after Ad26.COV2.S than placebo.

The sequence came from a human donor who had recovered from COVID-19. The material sequenced was peripheral blood, taken after recovery from COVID-19. The chain is built from TRBV2 and TRBJ1-3; D ambiguous. The CDR3 DNA sequence: TGTGCCAGCAGTGATGGCCGCGGCCTCTCTGGAAACACCATATATTTT. Amino acid sequence: CASSDGRGLSGNTIYF.